This passage covers 22 T cell receptor beta chains from one sample sequenced in a study of T cell repertoires in cytomegalovirus infection. TCRdb independently ran MiXCR on the reads; one entry per CDR3 protein. The sample has some 920,000 distinct CDR3 sequences, roughly 30% seen once. These receptors have no known antigen. This specimen consisted of cultured CD8+ T cells from PBMCs, obtained from culture after CMV antigen stimulation. These receptors were taken from a human donor in good health (CMV status not recorded). Some clones in this sample may be carry-over from other donors' samples.

This chain links TRBV4-3 with TRBJ2-5; no firm D call. V lost 5 bases and J 5 bases, leaving 9 bases between the germline ends. CDR1 LGHNA and CDR2 YSLEER come from the germline V gene. The CDR3 extends over 12 amino acids. The CDR3 loop is CASSGIRETQYF. The CDR3 nucleotides are TGCGCCAGCAGCGGCATACGGGAGACCCAGTACTTC.

The CDR3 DNA reads TGTGCCAGTAGTATAGGTCTTCTTGAGCAGTTCTTC. Its translation: CASSIGLLEQFF. The J gene is TRBJ2-1, the V gene TRBV19; D call uncertain. V lost 1 base to trimming and J lost 9 bases, with 7 bases between them. CDR3 length: 12 residues. Germline-derived CDR1 and CDR2 are LNHDA and SQIVND (reference sequence).

The V and J genes are TRBV6-1 and TRBJ2-7, with D hard to call. The CDR3 consists of 15 residues. Trimming removed 1 base at V and 2 bases at J, with 12 bases between. The germline gives CDR1 MNHNS, CDR2 SASEGT. The CDR3 DNA sequence: TGTGCCAGCAGTGAAGGAAGACCAGGAGCCTACGAGCAGTACGTC. Translated, it gives CASSEGRPGAYEQYV.

The chain recombines TRBV28 with TRBJ1-1; no clear D gene. Trimming removed 6 bases from V and 8 bases from J, with 13 bases in between. Germline values: CDR1 MDHEN, CDR2 SYDVKM. CDR3 length equals 12 residues. The CDR3 loop reads CASRPVAGEAFF. DNA for the CDR3: TGTGCCAGCAGGCCAGTCGCTGGGGAAGCTTTCTTT.

The chain recombines TRBV10-2 with TRBJ1-2; D is unresolved. V was pared by 0 bases and J by 5 bases, with 10 bases between. Germline assignment: CDR1 WSHSY and CDR2 SAAADI. The CDR3 loop spans 14 amino acids. The CDR3 DNA follows: TGCGCCAGCAGTGAGTCTCCTGGAGGGTATGGCTACACCTTC. Amino acids: CASSESPGGYGYTF.

This clonotype appeared many times. The junction shows a germline mismatch at one end, possibly a read error. The rearrangement links TRBV14 to TRBJ2-1; D is uncertain. This CDR3 is 13 amino acids long. Per the germline V gene, CDR1 is SGHDN and CDR2 is FVKESK. CDR3 nucleotide sequence: TGTGCCAGCAGTCAAGGCGTCTACAATGAGCAGTTCTTC. Its translation is CASSQGVYNEQFF. Looking up the rest from reference TRBV14 and TRBJ2-1 gives the full variable domain: EAGVTQFPSHSVIEKGQTVTLRCDPISGHDNLYWYRRVMGKEIKFLLHFVKESKQDESGMPNNRFLAERTGGTYSTLKVQPAELEDSGVYFCASSQGVYNEQFFGPGTRLTVL.

This clonotype occurred a few times. The chain employs TRBV28 and TRBJ2-1; a possible D gene is TRBD1 (6 bases). CDR1 and CDR2 (germline): MDHEN, SYDVKM. Trimming cost V 4 bases and J 3 bases, with 13 bases left between them. This CDR3 contains 15 residues. CDR3 sequence (DNA): TGTGCCAGCAGTTCTACAGGGACCCTCTACAATGAGCAGTTCTTC. It encodes CASSSTGTLYNEQFF. Filled out from reference TRBV28 and TRBJ2-1, the complete variable domain reads DVKVTQSSRYLVKRTGEKVFLECVQDMDHENMFWYRQDPGLGLRLIYFSYDVKMKEKGDIPEGYSVSREKKERFSLILESASTNQTSMYLCASSSTGTLYNEQFFGPGTRLTVL.

This clonotype showed up just a few times. Relative to the germline gene, one junction end is altered; a read error may explain this. The chain recombines TRBV4-1 with TRBJ2-7; possible D gene TRBD1, 5 bases. Germline loops: CDR1 MGHRA, CDR2 YSYEKL. The CDR3 contains 15 residues. The CDR3 DNA is TGTGCCAGCAGCCCGGCCATGACAGCATCCTACGAGCAGTACTTC. Translated, it gives CASSPAMTASYEQYF.

The rearrangement links TRBV20-1 to TRBJ1-1; D might be TRBD1 (6 bases). Germline values: CDR1 DFQATT, CDR2 SNEGSKA (reference sequence). The CDR3 consists of 16 residues. V was clipped by 2 bases and J by 0 bases, with 16 bases between them. CDR3 amino acids: CSARSLQQGMNTEAFF. The CDR3 DNA reads as TGCAGTGCTAGATCCCTACAACAGGGAATGAACACTGAAGCTTTCTTT.

This clonotype was counted a single time. The V call is TRBV12-3 or TRBV12-4, the J call TRBJ2-1; TRBD2 agrees at 12 bases. The V segment lost 3 bases and the J segment 9 bases; nucleotides outside the gene matches: 6. The CDR3 length is 15 residues. CDR3 loop: CASSFASGGAGEQFF. The CDR3 bases are TGTGCCAGCAGTTTCGCTAGCGGGGGGGCAGGTGAGCAGTTCTTC.

Concerning this clonotype: The junction shows a germline mismatch at one end, possibly a read error. The chain is built from TRBV12-3 or TRBV12-4 and TRBJ2-1; 10 nucleotides line up with TRBD1. CDR3 size: 14 residues. The CDR3 coding sequence is TGTGCCAACAGTTTACCGGACAGGGGGAATGAGCAGTTCTTC. This encodes CANSLPDRGNEQFF.

This clonotype was recorded a few times. The chain joins TRBV4-2 to TRBJ2-3; 10 nucleotides match TRBD2. After removal of 0 bases from V and 6 bases from J, the junction contained 6 bases not matched to a gene. CDR3 size: 16 residues. Germline V CDR1 and CDR2: LGHNA, YNFKEQ. The CDR3 sequence is CASSQDSSGGLDTQYF. Here the CDR3 DNA reads TGTGCCAGCAGCCAAGATAGTAGCGGGGGGTTGGATACGCAGTATTTT.

This clonotype was found a few times. V and J are TRBV24-1 and TRBJ1-5, with 7 bases aligning to TRBD1. Germline V gives CDR1 KGHDR, CDR2 SFDVKD. This CDR3 spans 19 amino acids. After removal of 6 bases from V and 2 bases from J, the junction contained 18 bases not matched to a gene. This CDR3 reads CATSTTKGQEGYGNQPQHF. The CDR3 DNA is TGTGCCACCAGTACCACAAAAGGACAGGAGGGATATGGCAATCAGCCCCAGCATTTT.

This clonotype was seen only a few times. This chain connects TRBV2 to TRBJ1-1; 9 bases are shared with TRBD1. The J segment lost 6 bases and the V segment lost 9 bases, leaving 2 bases of the junction unmatched. CDR1 is SNHLY and CDR2 is FYNNEI in the germline V gene. The CDR3 runs to 11 residues. The CDR3 spells CARGQGPEAFF. The CDR3 region has the DNA TGTGCCAGGGGACAGGGACCTGAAGCTTTCTTT.

This chain joins TRBV10-3 and TRBJ1-2; 10 nucleotides match TRBD1. Germline values: CDR1 ENHRY, CDR2 SYGVKD. The J segment lost 4 bases and the V segment lost 6 bases, leaving 5 bases of the junction unmatched. The CDR3 consists of 14 residues. As DNA, the CDR3 is TGTGCCATCAGCCCGACAGGGGGCCGCTATGGCTACACCTTC. Translated: CAISPTGGRYGYTF.

The gene calls are TRBV6-1 and TRBJ2-3; TRBD2 agrees at 14 bases. The CDR3 has 18 amino acids. With V trimmed by 4 bases and J by 2 bases, 8 bases remained unmatched. Germline-derived CDR1 and CDR2 are MNHNS and SASEGT. Here the CDR3 DNA reads TGTGCCAGCAGTGCCCCGGGACTAGCGGGGGTCCTCACAGATACGCAGTATTTT. Translated, it gives CASSAPGLAGVLTDTQYF.

The rearrangement uses TRBV7-6 and TRBJ1-2; 7 nucleotides match TRBD1. The V gene end was trimmed by 5 bases and the J gene end by 4 bases; junction bases not matched to a gene: 7. Germline lookup yields CDR1 SGHVS and CDR2 FNYEAQ. This CDR3 region has 14 residues. The DNA of the CDR3 is TGTGCCAGCAGCCCCCCGGACAGGCGCTATGGCTACACCTTC. Its protein is CASSPPDRRYGYTF.

The rearrangement joins TRBV4-1 to TRBJ2-2; 8 bases align to TRBD2. The V and J ends lost 1 base and 5 bases, in that order; junction bases with no gene match: 9. Per germline, CDR1 MGHRA and CDR2 YSYEKL. The CDR3 is made up of 17 amino acids. CDR3 loop: CASSQGAAGATTGELFF. CDR3 DNA: TGCGCCAGCAGCCAAGGGGCAGCGGGGGCCACTACCGGGGAGCTGTTTTTT.

J is TRBJ2-1 and V is TRBV12-3 or TRBV12-4; 12 positions agree with TRBD2. This CDR3 has 16 residues. Trimming cost V 6 bases and J 1 base; bases outside gene matches: 4. Written as DNA, the CDR3 is TGTGCCAGCAGCTCGACTAGCGGGGGTTCCTACAATGAGCAGTTCTTC. Protein product: CASSSTSGGSYNEQFF.

V and J are TRBV7-9 and TRBJ2-2; D unclear. CDR1 and CDR2 (germline): SEHNR, FQNEAQ (reference sequence). This CDR3 region has 17 residues. Deletions cut 0 bases from V and 0 bases from J, with 11 bases between. DNA for the CDR3: TGTGCCAGCAGCTTAGCGATGGGTTTGCCGAACACCGGGGAGCTGTTTTTT. This encodes CASSLAMGLPNTGELFF.

This chain uses TRBV6-6 with TRBJ1-6; D not certain. The germline V gene has CDR1 MNHNY and CDR2 SVGAGI (reference sequence). The CDR3 totals 17 residues. Trimming shortened V by 0 bases and J by 9 bases, and 18 bases separated the two germline ends. The CDR3 DNA follows: TGTGCCAGCAGTTACTCGGAACATCCAAACCTTGCTTCACCCCTCCACTTT. Amino acids: CASSYSEHPNLASPLHF.

This clonotype was counted a few times. The gene calls are TRBV7-9 and TRBJ1-1; 10 bases match TRBD1. From germline, CDR1 is SEHNR and CDR2 FQNEAQ (reference sequence). The CDR3 contains 14 residues. V lost 8 bases to trimming and J lost 6 bases; unmatched junction nucleotides: 9. CDR3 residues: CASRLTGGDSEAFF. The CDR3 DNA sequence: TGTGCCAGCCGGCTGACAGGGGGCGATTCTGAAGCTTTCTTT.